Each of the 21 T cell receptor beta chains below was sequenced from the same sample in a study of blood T cell repertoires in COVID-19. This table comes from immunoSEQ multiplex PCR, and its TCRdb copy is limited to in-frame clones, with some not included. The sample lists around 300,000 clones; 85% to 90% were seen once. The sequenced material came from peripheral blood. All receptors come from a woman aged 45-65 years with COVID-19, enrolled during active disease.

This clone was seen a single time. The rearrangement links TRBV3-1 (or the pseudogene TRBV3-2) to TRBJ2-1, with 11 bases that match TRBD2. The CDR3 loop spans 16 amino acids. J lost 5 bases, V lost 4 bases, and 7 bases had no gene match. Per germline, CDR1 LGHDT and CDR2 YNNKEL (reference sequence). The CDR3: CASSPLAGGPDNEQFF. The CDR3 DNA follows: TGTGCCAGCAGCCCATTAGCGGGAGGGCCGGACAATGAGCAGTTCTTC.

This chain links TRBV19 with TRBJ1-2; TRBD1 matches 12 bases. Germline CDR1 and CDR2: LNHDA and SQIVND (reference sequence). There are 15 residues in the CDR3. V shed 6 bases, J shed 6 bases, and the junction held 8 bases outside the gene matches. The CDR3 sequence: CASRAGQGASDGYTF. The DNA for the CDR3 is TGTGCCAGTAGAGCGGGACAGGGGGCCAGTGATGGCTACACCTTC.

V and J are TRBV2 and TRBJ2-7; a weak D match, TRBD2 (6 bases). The CDR3 runs 14 residues. Germline V lookup: CDR1 SNHLY, CDR2 FYNNEI. V was cut by 7 bases and J by 2 bases, with 15 bases left in between. CDR3 amino acids: CASTQVTSPYEQYF. CDR3 nucleotide sequence: TGTGCCAGCACCCAGGTGACTAGTCCCTACGAGCAGTACTTC.

This rearrangement joins TRBV30 to TRBJ1-1; a possible D gene is TRBD1 (6 bases). Germline loops: CDR1 GTSNPN, CDR2 SVGIG (reference sequence). CDR3 length equals 15 residues. V shed 5 bases and J shed 8 bases, with 24 bases lying between them. The CDR3 protein is CAWAFQQGRQSEAFF. Written as DNA, the CDR3 is TGTGCCTGGGCTTTCCAACAGGGAAGGCAGTCGGAAGCTTTCTTT.

The chain is built from TRBV11-3 and TRBJ2-5, with a tentative D call TRBD2 (6 bases). There are 15 residues in the CDR3. Germline V gives CDR1 SGHNT, CDR2 YENEEA. V gave up 5 bases and J gave up 5 bases, with 18 bases separating them. This chain's CDR3 is CASSPHAGRGETQYF. CDR3 bases: TGTGCCAGCAGCCCTCATGCGGGCCGGGGGGAGACCCAGTACTTC.

The chain couples TRBV19 to TRBJ1-1; 7 bases are a match to TRBD1. The CDR3 runs 14 residues. The V segment lost 1 base and the J segment 4 bases; nucleotides outside the gene matches: 3. Per the germline V gene, CDR1 is LNHDA and CDR2 is SQIVND (reference sequence). CDR3 nucleotide sequence: TGTGCCAGTAGTATAGCGCAGGGGGGCACTGAAGCTTTCTTT. Translated: CASSIAQGGTEAFF. Full variable domain (missing parts from reference TRBV19 and TRBJ1-1): DGGITQSPKYLFRKEGQNVTLSCEQNLNHDAMYWYRQDPGQGLRLIYYSQIVNDFQKGDIAEGYSVSREKKESFPLTVTSAQKNPTAFYLCASSIAQGGTEAFFGQGTRLTVV.

The J gene is TRBJ2-3, the V gene TRBV5-1, with 7 bases matching TRBD1. From germline, CDR1 is SGHRS and CDR2 YFSETQ. The J segment lost 5 bases and the V segment lost 8 bases, leaving 20 bases of the junction unmatched. The CDR3 extends over 17 amino acids. CDR3 amino acids: CASARRDLDRRRDTQYF. CDR3 bases: TGCGCCAGTGCCCGACGAGATTTGGACAGGAGAAGAGATACGCAGTATTTT.

The CDR3 DNA reads TGTGCCAGCAGCTTAGCTCGACTAGCGGGAGTACTTGAGCAGTTCTTC. It yields the protein CASSLARLAGVLEQFF. V gene TRBV7-8 combines with J gene TRBJ2-1; 12 bases map to TRBD2. Germline lookup yields CDR1 SGHVS and CDR2 FQNEAQ. The CDR3 consists of 16 residues. The V and J ends lost 0 bases and 9 bases, in that order; junction bases with no gene match: 6.

J is TRBJ2-1 and V is TRBV6-2 or TRBV6-3, with D perhaps TRBD2 (6 bases). The V and J ends lost 6 bases and 1 base respectively, with 19 bases between them. Germline V lookup: CDR1 MNHEY, CDR2 SVGEGT. This CDR3 is built from 17 residues. DNA of the CDR3: TGTGCCAGCAGCTCCCTACAAAGGGAGGCATCCTACAATGAGCAGTTCTTC. This translates into CASSSLQREASYNEQFF.

This clone was detected only a few times. The chain has TRBV3-1 (or the pseudogene TRBV3-2) and TRBJ1-1; tentatively, D is TRBD1 (6 bases). With 0 bases removed from V and 2 bases from J, the gap between germline ends came to 13 bases. The CDR3 contains 16 residues. Germline CDR1 and CDR2: LGHDT and YNNKEL (reference sequence). CDR3 DNA: TGTGCCAGCAGCCAAGACAGGGGCTACCCAAACACTGAAGCTTTCTTT. The encoded protein is CASSQDRGYPNTEAFF.

The chain employs TRBV19 and TRBJ2-1; 9 bases agree with TRBD2. The V gene end was trimmed by 1 base and the J gene end by 4 bases; junction bases not matched to a gene: 2. Germline CDR1 is LNHDA and CDR2 is SQIVND (reference sequence). The CDR3 runs 15 residues. CDR3 in amino acids: CASSIGGRGYNEQFF. CDR3 coding DNA: TGTGCCAGTAGTATAGGCGGGAGGGGGTACAATGAGCAGTTCTTC.

This clone has a handful of counts. This chain connects TRBV2 to TRBJ1-1; D is uncertain. The CDR3 is 14 amino acids. CDR1 SNHLY and CDR2 FYNNEI come from the germline V gene. Trimming cost V 2 bases and J 1 base, with 8 bases left between them. The CDR3 reads CASSEHSGNTEAFF. The CDR3 DNA reads TGTGCCAGCAGTGAACACTCAGGGAACACTGAAGCTTTCTTT.

V usage is TRBV18 and J usage is TRBJ2-3; maybe TRBD2 (5 bases). The germline V gene has CDR1 KGHSH and CDR2 LQKENI. This CDR3 is built from 16 residues. The germline V and J ends were trimmed by 3 bases and 0 bases, with 13 bases remaining between them. CDR3: CASSPGPSGSTDTQYF. The CDR3 DNA follows: TGTGCCAGCTCACCCGGGCCGAGCGGCAGCACAGATACGCAGTATTTT.

CDR3 nucleotide sequence: TGTGCCAGCTCCCCCCGACTAGCGGGAGGGGGGAATGAGCAGTTCTTC. Its protein is CASSPRLAGGGNEQFF. The chain combines TRBV18 with TRBJ2-1; 14 bases are shared with TRBD2. The CDR3 extends over 16 amino acids. J gave up 7 bases and V 6 bases, and 8 bases lay outside the gene matches. The germline V gene encodes CDR1 KGHSH and CDR2 LQKENI.

The sample holds one count of this clone. Here the CDR3 reads CAFGGLSSYNSPLHF. In nucleotides, the CDR3 is TGTGCATTCGGGGGGTTAAGCTCCTATAATTCACCCCTCCACTTT. V usage is TRBV30 and J usage is TRBJ1-6; a possible D gene is TRBD1 (5 bases). This CDR3 comprises 15 residues. Per germline, CDR1 GTSNPN and CDR2 SVGIG (reference sequence).

The J gene is TRBJ2-4, the V gene TRBV12-3 or TRBV12-4; maybe TRBD1 (7 bases). This CDR3 region has 13 residues. With 7 bases removed from V and 4 bases from J, the gap between germline ends came to 11 bases. CDR3 nucleotide sequence: TGTGCCAGCACCGCAGGGGGGAAAAACATTCAGTACTTC. Translating it yields CASTAGGKNIQYF.

This clone was observed a few times. This chain joins TRBV4-1 and TRBJ2-5; a weak D match, TRBD2 (5 bases). The CDR3 sequence is 16 residues long. V shed 2 bases and J shed 5 bases, with 18 bases lying between them. CDR1 is MGHRA and CDR2 is YSYEKL in the germline V gene. CDR3 bases: TGCGCCAGCAGCCAAAGTAGGAATAGCGTCCGGGAGACCCAGTACTTC. It codes for CASSQSRNSVRETQYF.

The genes are TRBV30 and TRBJ1-5; TRBD1 matches at 10 bases. This CDR3 spans 15 amino acids. Germline assignment: CDR1 GTSNPN and CDR2 SVGIG (reference sequence). J was trimmed by 3 bases and V by 1 base; bases with no gene match: 3. The CDR3 here is CAWSGGQGPNQPQHF. The CDR3 nucleotides read TGTGCCTGGAGTGGGGGACAGGGGCCCAATCAGCCCCAGCATTTT.

Concerning this clone: The junction departs from the called germline gene at one end, perhaps through a read error. The chain uses TRBV7-7 and TRBJ2-3; 9 bases match TRBD1. Germline V gene sequence: CDR1 SSHAT, CDR2 FNYEAQ (reference sequence). This CDR3 spans 14 amino acids. Written as DNA, the CDR3 is TGTGCTAGCAGCTTAGGACAGGGGAGAGATACGCAGTATTTT. Translation gives CASSLGQGRDTQYF.

J is TRBJ1-2 and V is TRBV23-1, with 7 bases lining up with TRBD1. TRBV23-1 belongs to the ORF category, with a function that is uncertain. Trimming at V came to 0 bases and at J to 6 bases, leaving 7 bases not matched to a gene. The CDR3 covers 15 residues. The CDR3 nucleotides are TGCGCCAGCAGTCAATCGGGACAGCAACCTCATGGCTACACCTTC. Translation: CASSQSGQQPHGYTF.

As regards this clone: Germline is not matched at one junction end, which may reflect a read error. This chain connects TRBV7-7 to TRBJ2-2, with 8 bases fitting TRBD2. Germline V gene sequence: CDR1 SSHAT, CDR2 FNYEAQ (reference sequence). The CDR3 runs to 16 residues. The CDR3 DNA reads as TGTGCTAGCAGTTCGGATAGCGGGACGAACACCGGGGAGCTGTTTTTT. Translating gives CASSSDSGTNTGELFF.